The clone carrying this TCR beta chain has ten or more counts. What it binds is not known. The sample comes from a study of naive and memory T cell subsets. Study conclusions and caveats: From naive to CM, EM and EMRA, diversity decreased and Gini increased.

CDR1 and CDR2 (germline): ENHRY, SYGVKD. The CDR3 is made up of 15 amino acids. Trimming stripped 0 bases from V and 0 bases from J, with 6 bases between. CMV status came from CD4+ T cell IFNgamma after overnight CMV lysate stimulation of fresh PBMCs. The beta constant-region primer was an equimolar mix of two oligonucleotides covering TRBC1 and TRBC2. The ligated cDNA underwent four PCR rounds using SP2 and nested alpha and beta constant-region primers. TCRdb re-derived calls from the UMI-ligation and nested PCR reads in MiXCR, one entry per CDR3 protein. Of some 17,000 distinct CDR3 sequences in the sample, around 8.2% were seen once.

The rearrangement links TRBV10-3 to TRBJ2-1, with a tentative D call TRBD2 (6 bases). The receptor comes from a human donor in good health. The material sequenced was central memory CD8+ T cells from blood. The CDR3 nucleotides are TGTGCCATCAGTGAGTCCGGGGGCTCCTACAATGAGCAGTTCTTC. Protein product: CAISESGGSYNEQFF.